This entry features one T cell receptor beta chain sequence. Its target antigen remains unknown. Nothing much larger sits one base from this clone, and base qualities are not available. This sample is drawn from a study of low-dose radiotherapy and immunotherapy resistance in tumors (dated by TCRdb to between 2021 and 2024). For the study in its entirety: In Cohort 1, 0.5 Gy per fraction was delivered every 2 weeks, and a total PTV dose of 6.5 Gy was prescribed. Cohort 2 received 1 Gy per fraction every two weeks, with a total of 13 Gy over 26 weeks. Aspirin 300 mg was taken orally once daily by patients for four cycles, starting on cycle 1 day 1. Nivolumab was administered intravenously as a 240 mg flat dose every two weeks, and ipilimumab was administered intravenously at 1 mg/kg every six weeks. No randomization into treatment groups was done for the people taking part in the trial. Cyclophosphamide 200 mg/m2 was given intravenously every two weeks, one day before each radiation and immunotherapy administration. Eight patients were included in the translational analysis, namely three from the first dose cohort plus the first five from the second dose cohort.

First-strand cDNA was synthesized using Superscript III and a set of TRAV- and TRBV-specific primers, so that both TCRalpha and TCRbeta chains were covered. TCRs were amplified for about 20 PCR cycles with Phusion, using a constant-region primer paired with the adapter attached to the V primers. Isolated mRNA was amplified with the MessageAmp II aRNA Amplification Kit, using an approximately 15-hour in vitro transcription at 37°C. mRNA for TCR sequencing was isolated with the Dynabeads mRNA DIRECT Purification Kit. Indexed Illumina adapters were added in a second roughly 25-cycle Phusion PCR, and the resulting products were purified with AMPure XP beads. The paper's data handling went like this. Using custom Perl scripts, TCR sequences encoding the same protein were pooled, out-of-frame sequences were removed, and the abundance of each clonotype was computed. TCR sequences supported by only a single read were excluded from analysis. Among the metrics used to describe the repertoires were Shannon entropy, Gini index, clonality, richness, and the frequency of TCRs shared between repertoires. In TCRdb, the public reads were trimmed at Q25 with fastp and aligned with MiXCR, with productive beta chains retained. Identical CDR3 proteins give one entry, which carries the most common genes and DNA. Here the V and J calls rest on TCRdb's processing, not on the authors' analysis. The sample table holds around 6,000 distinct CDR3 sequences, of which over 55% were seen once. Roughly 12% of the sample is taken by the ten largest.

The cysteine opens and the phenylalanine closes a CDR3 of 21 amino acids. Of all the DNA, just the CDR3 is kept, 63 bases in frame from base 1. V ends up 7 bases short and J 4 bases short, with an unmatched junction base count of 28. Reading the germline V gene gives CDR1 SQVTM and CDR2 ANQGSEA. The donors came from RACIN, which was a single-arm phase I dose-escalation trial that paired nivolumab and ipilimumab with aspirin, low-dose cyclophosphamide and low-dose radiotherapy. Patients with advanced, TIL-negative solid tumors were considered eligible. The TCR sequence derives from a human donor with advanced metastatic prostate, ovarian, gallbladder or colorectal cancer (not recorded which). This table probably holds off-target reads from a library built for another chain. The chain links TRBV29-1 with TRBJ1-5; the central 10 bases match TRBD1. DNA sequence: TGCAGCGCTGGTAGGACAGGGGGATTACGTCTACGTGGTGGCGCAAATCAGCCCCAGCATTTT. Its protein is CSAGRTGGLRLRGGANQPQHF. With the rest looked up from the reference TRBV29-1 and TRBJ1-5 genes rather than sequenced, the full variable domain is SAVISQKPSRDICQRGTSLTIQCQVDSQVTMMFWYRQQPGQSLTLIATANQGSEATYESGFVIDKFPISRPNLTFSTLTVSNMSPEDSSIYLCSAGRTGGLRLRGGANQPQHFGDGTRLSIL.